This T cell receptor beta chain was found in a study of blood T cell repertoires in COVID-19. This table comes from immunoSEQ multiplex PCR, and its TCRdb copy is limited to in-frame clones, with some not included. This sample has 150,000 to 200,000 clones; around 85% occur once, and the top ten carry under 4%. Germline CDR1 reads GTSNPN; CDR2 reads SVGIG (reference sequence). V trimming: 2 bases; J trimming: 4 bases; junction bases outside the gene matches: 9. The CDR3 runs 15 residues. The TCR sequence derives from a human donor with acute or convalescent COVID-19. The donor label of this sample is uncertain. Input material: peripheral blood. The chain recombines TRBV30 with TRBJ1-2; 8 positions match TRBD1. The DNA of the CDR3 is TGTGCCTGGAGTAAAGGACAGGGCCTGGGCTATGGCTACACCTTC. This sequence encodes CAWSKGQGLGYGYTF.